A single sample is the source of the 5 T cell receptor beta chains below, sequenced in a study of blood T cell repertoires in COVID-19. Assay used: immunoSEQ multiplex PCR; TCRdb lists only in-frame clones, some missing. The table records about 240,000 clones, approximately 85% of them present only once. The specimen was peripheral blood. The receptors derive from a man older than 75 with acute or convalescent COVID-19.

In its sample, this clone was seen a few times. V usage is TRBV4-1 and J usage is TRBJ1-5, with D maybe TRBD1 (5 bases). This CDR3 has 14 residues. Deletions cut 1 base from V and 5 bases from J, with 9 bases between. Germline assignment: CDR1 MGHRA and CDR2 YSYEKL. The CDR3, as DNA: TGCGCCAGCAGCCAAGCCGACAGACATCAGCCCCAGCATTTT. Protein sequence: CASSQADRHQPQHF.

The V call is TRBV27, the J call TRBJ2-7; D remains unclear. The CDR3 runs to 14 residues. V was cut by 2 bases and J by 4 bases, with 12 bases left in between. Per the germline V gene, CDR1 is MNHEY and CDR2 is SMNVEV (reference sequence). The CDR3, as DNA: TGTGCCAGCAGTTTAAAACCCGAGGATTACGAGCAGTACTTC. It encodes CASSLKPEDYEQYF.

J is TRBJ1-1 and V is TRBV19; D not resolved. Germline lookup yields CDR1 LNHDA and CDR2 SQIVND (reference sequence). The CDR3 runs to 15 residues. V was pared by 5 bases and J by 7 bases, with 20 bases between. The CDR3 DNA is TGTGCCAGTAGTCCCCGGCTCGGGATTCACCATGAAGCTTTCTTT. Protein product: CASSPRLGIHHEAFF.

This clone showed up just a few times. V gene TRBV19 combines with J gene TRBJ1-4; 8 positions agree with TRBD1. J lost 7 bases, V lost 5 bases, and 9 bases had no gene match. Germline assignment: CDR1 LNHDA and CDR2 SQIVND (reference sequence). CDR3 length: 15 residues. The CDR3: CASSVKQGVVEKLFF. CDR3 DNA: TGTGCCAGTAGTGTCAAACAGGGGGTTGTTGAAAAACTGTTTTTT.

This chain links TRBV27 with TRBJ1-6; 7 bases map to TRBD1. Germline V lookup: CDR1 MNHEY, CDR2 SMNVEV (reference sequence). The CDR3 contains 15 residues. V was pared by 5 bases and J by 5 bases, with 6 bases of the junction left unmatched. The CDR3 region is CASSVSGGNNSPLHF. CDR3 DNA: TGTGCCAGCAGTGTGTCAGGGGGGAATAATTCACCCCTCCACTTT.